One and the same sample provided the 19 T cell receptor beta chains below, sequenced in a study of cytomegalovirus exposure and HLA in healthy donors. 60 Vbeta and 13 Jbeta primers were used in PCR. Method: immunoSEQ multiplex PCR; TCRdb's copy keeps in-frame clones and lacks some. The sample lists about 84,000 clones; 63% were seen once. The sample comprised PBMCs. The receptors here all came from a woman aged 40 to 50 in good health and CMV-seropositive.

There are a few counts of this clone. The rearrangement links TRBV5-4 to TRBJ2-3; D call uncertain. The V end was cut by 1 base, the J end by 3 bases, with 12 bases between. This CDR3 has 15 amino acids. Germline CDR1 is SGHNT and CDR2 is YYREEE (reference sequence). The DNA of the CDR3 is TGTGCCAGCAGCTTGTATCTAGACTCGACAGATACGCAGTATTTT. It encodes CASSLYLDSTDTQYF.

The chain carries TRBV7-2 and TRBJ2-3; D may be TRBD2 (6 bases). Germline loops: CDR1 SGHTA, CDR2 FQGNSA. V was clipped by 5 bases and J by 0 bases, with 15 bases between them. The CDR3 has 16 amino acids. As DNA, the CDR3 is TGTGCCAGCAGCCTTAATGGCGGGACCAGCACAGATACGCAGTATTTT. Protein product: CASSLNGGTSTDTQYF.

This clone was counted a few times. The rearrangement uses TRBV6-5 and TRBJ2-1; unclear D gene. The CDR3 length is 11 residues. The V and J ends lost 6 bases and 4 bases respectively, with 4 bases between them. In germline, CDR1 is MNHEY, CDR2 SVGAGI. CDR3 protein: CASRRYNEQFF. The CDR3 DNA is TGTGCCAGCAGGCGGTACAATGAGCAGTTCTTC.

The count of this clone is one. The chain uses TRBV7-6 and TRBJ2-5; 13 bases are a match to TRBD2. V trimming: 5 bases; J trimming: 1 base; junction bases outside the gene matches: 7. The CDR3 is 17 residues long. Germline V gene data show CDR1 as SGHVS and CDR2 as FNYEAQ. The CDR3 reads CASSLGTSGKPQETQYF. CDR3 nucleotide sequence: TGTGCCAGCAGCCTAGGGACTAGCGGGAAACCCCAAGAGACCCAGTACTTC.

The V call is TRBV7-9, the J call TRBJ2-5; 12 bases agree with TRBD2. The CDR3 length is 15 residues. The J segment lost 9 bases and the V segment lost 3 bases, leaving 8 bases of the junction unmatched. Germline V gene sequence: CDR1 SEHNR, CDR2 FQNEAQ (reference sequence). The CDR3 spells CASSFPTSGSTPQYF. The CDR3 DNA sequence: TGTGCCAGCAGCTTCCCGACTAGCGGGAGTACACCCCAGTACTTC.

The CDR3 coding sequence is TGTGCCAGTAGCCGGCAGGGGTCCCGCTACACCTTC. This gives the protein CASSRQGSRYTF. This rearrangement joins TRBV19 to TRBJ1-2, with a weak D call TRBD1 (6 bases). CDR1 is LNHDA and CDR2 is SQIVND in the germline V gene (reference sequence). The germline V and J ends were trimmed by 6 bases and 9 bases, with 14 bases remaining between them. The CDR3 has 12 amino acids.

This chain joins TRBV5-1 and TRBJ2-3, with TRBD2 matching over 12 bases. Germline V gene sequence: CDR1 SGHRS, CDR2 YFSETQ. Trimming took 0 bases from V and 4 from J; bases not matched to a gene: 3. The CDR3 covers 16 residues. CDR3 residues: CASSLDLAGGPDTQYF. The CDR3 region has the DNA TGCGCCAGCAGCTTGGACCTAGCGGGAGGGCCAGATACGCAGTATTTT.

This clone was counted a single time. V is TRBV7-6 and J is TRBJ2-7, with D perhaps matching TRBD1 (6 bases). The CDR3 runs to 14 residues. V was cut by 0 bases and J by 4 bases, with 10 bases left in between. Germline CDR1 and CDR2: SGHVS and FNYEAQ. CDR3 bases: TGTGCCAGCAGCTTAGCGGGACAATATTACGAGCAGTACTTC. Encoded protein: CASSLAGQYYEQYF.

This sequence joins TRBV14 and TRBJ2-4; D is perhaps TRBD2 (5 bases). This CDR3 is 12 amino acids long. The germline gives CDR1 SGHDN, CDR2 FVKESK. The V end was cut by 1 base, the J end by 9 bases, with 7 bases between. CDR3 nucleotides: TGTGCCAGCAGCCAAGTTGGGAGCATTCAGTACTTC. This translates into CASSQVGSIQYF.

This clone occurred once. The V and J genes are TRBV4-1 and TRBJ1-5, with D perhaps matching TRBD1 (6 bases). The CDR3 consists of 15 residues. Between the trimmed V and J ends, which lost 1 base and 7 bases, there was a span of 14 bases. Germline V gene lookup returns CDR1 MGHRA and CDR2 YSYEKL. CDR3: CASSQVPQGSQPQHF. The CDR3 DNA is TGCGCCAGCAGCCAAGTACCTCAGGGGAGCCAGCCCCAGCATTTT.

This clone occurred once. This chain links TRBV28 with TRBJ2-7; 9 nucleotides agree with TRBD2. The trim removed 1 base at V and 5 bases at J, leaving 6 bases unmatched. The CDR3 extends over 15 amino acids. Looked up from germline, CDR1 is MDHEN and CDR2 is SYDVKM. The CDR3 coding sequence is TGTGCCAGCAGTTTATCGGCGGGAGGGCCAGACGAGCAGTACTTC. This sequence encodes CASSLSAGGPDEQYF.

The chain has TRBV5-4 and TRBJ1-3; D is unclear. Trimming cost V 5 bases and J 2 bases, with 11 bases left between them. The CDR3 is made up of 14 amino acids. CDR1 is SGHNT, CDR2 YYREEE, per germline (reference sequence). DNA of the CDR3: TGTGCCAGCAGAGGTTGGGGAGCTGGAAACACCATATATTTT. This codes for CASRGWGAGNTIYF.

V gene TRBV5-5 combines with J gene TRBJ1-2, with 10 bases that match TRBD1. The CDR3 is made up of 14 amino acids. Germline CDR1 is SGHKS and CDR2 is YYEKEE (reference sequence). Unmatched junction bases numbered 6, after V lost 3 bases and J lost 7 bases. CDR3 DNA: TGTGCCAGCAGCTCGACAGGGGGCGCGGTTGGCTACACCTTC. Translating gives CASSSTGGAVGYTF.

V is TRBV10-2 and J is TRBJ1-2; D ambiguous. This CDR3 has 13 residues. Trimming pared 7 bases from V and 0 bases from J, leaving 9 bases between. Germline assignment: CDR1 WSHSY and CDR2 SAAADI. This CDR3 reads CASTQAPNYGYTF. The CDR3 DNA is TGCGCCAGCACTCAGGCCCCTAACTATGGCTACACCTTC.

The chain joins TRBV2 to TRBJ1-1, with no clear D. CDR1 SNHLY and CDR2 FYNNEI come from the germline V gene. Trimming shortened V by 3 bases and J by 5 bases, and 13 bases separated the two germline ends. The CDR3 extends over 14 amino acids. This chain's CDR3 is CASSERQSSTEAFF. CDR3 nucleotide sequence: TGTGCCAGCAGTGAGCGGCAGTCATCAACTGAAGCTTTCTTT.

The chain recombines TRBV10-2 with TRBJ2-2; D may be TRBD1 (6 bases). The CDR3 length is 14 residues. The germline gives CDR1 WSHSY, CDR2 SAAADI. The germline V and J ends were trimmed by 6 bases and 3 bases, with 11 bases remaining between them. CDR3 in DNA: TGCGCCAGCAGCTCTACAGGGTACACCGGGGAGCTGTTTTTT. Residues: CASSSTGYTGELFF.

CDR3 DNA: TGTGCCAGCTCCACCCGAGGGCAGCTGAATCAGCCCCAGCATTTT. Encoded protein: CASSTRGQLNQPQHF. The chain links TRBV27 to TRBJ1-5; D call uncertain. The CDR3 is 15 residues long. Germline CDR1 MNHEY, CDR2 SMNVEV (reference sequence). With 8 bases removed from V and 4 bases from J, the gap between germline ends came to 18 bases.

V and J are TRBV28 and TRBJ1-5; 7 nucleotides line up with TRBD1. Looked up from germline, CDR1 is MDHEN and CDR2 is SYDVKM. V dropped 5 bases and J dropped 7; count of bases not matched to a gene: 5. The CDR3 has 13 amino acids. The CDR3 nucleotides read TGTGCCAGCAGTCTACAGGGGAAGCAGCCCCAGCATTTT. Translation gives CASSLQGKQPQHF. The full variable domain, its missing parts supplied by reference TRBV28 and TRBJ1-5, is DVKVTQSSRYLVKRTGEKVFLECVQDMDHENMFWYRQDPGLGLRLIYFSYDVKMKEKGDIPEGYSVSREKKERFSLILESASTNQTSMYLCASSLQGKQPQHFGDGTRLSIL.

This chain links TRBV6-6 with TRBJ2-7, with unresolved D. The germline V gene has CDR1 MNHNY and CDR2 SVGAGI (reference sequence). The V and J ends lost 2 bases and 4 bases respectively, with 9 bases between them. CDR3 length equals 13 residues. The CDR3 loop reads CASSYETGYEQYF. The CDR3 coding sequence is TGTGCCAGCAGTTACGAGACGGGTTACGAGCAGTACTTC.